A single T cell receptor beta chain is shown here with its context. A read error is possible here, since a much larger clone lies one base away. For the second PCR, which ran for about 7 to 12 cycles, a sample-barcoded 5' primer and a J-beta primer mix were used. TCRdb analysed the 5' RACE reads with MiXCR anew, one entry per CDR3 protein. The table includes hundreds of thousands of distinct CDR3 sequences, about 30% detected once. V was trimmed by 7 bases and J by 11 bases, leaving 20 bases between them. From germline, CDR1 is MNHEY and CDR2 SVGEGT. This CDR3 is built from 13 residues. This specimen belongs to a study of blood T cells in healthy people across ages.

The TCR was taken from a woman older than 75 in good health. This chain connects TRBV6-2 or TRBV6-3 to TRBJ2-5; D perhaps matches TRBD1 (6 bases). Sequenced material: blood. The CDR3 reads CASNDRLEDEQYF. DNA for the CDR3: TGTGCCAGCAACGACAGGCTTGAGGATGAGCAGTACTTC.